Described below is a single TCR beta chain sequence and its context. No cognate antigen has been identified for it. There are no base qualities to consult, and no much larger clone falls within one base. This sample was included in a study of T cell repertoires in cytomegalovirus infection (dated by TCRdb to between 2019 and 2020). Looking at the study overall: Recently identified HLA-C-restricted CMV epitopes, whose presentation resists viral immunomodulation, were targeted by peptide stimulations together with well-studied HLA-B-restricted epitopes. Donor HLA type was relevant to the analysis, as public TCR beta signatures indicated carriage of CMV infection together with the matching HLA type.

The CDR3, from cysteine to phenylalanine, totals 13 residues. Only the CDR3 region is kept as DNA, spanning 39 bases read in frame from base 1. The V and J ends are trimmed by 10 bases and 4 bases, leaving 16 bases between them. CDR1 and CDR2, per the germline V gene (reference sequence), are SEHNR and FQNEAQ. The paper as a whole reports these results and caveats: In the ex vivo response, HLA-C-restricted CMV-specific TCR beta clonotypes were dominant, and in two of eight donors the single most frequent clonotype came from this HLA-C-restricted group. In both this cohort and an independent roughly 350-donor cohort, the cumulative frequency of public TCR beta family members distinguished carriers of CMV infection plus the relevant HLA type.

Sequencing relied on an Illumina HiSeq 1500. TCRdb took the public reads, trimmed them with fastp at Q25, ran MiXCR for clone calling and kept in-frame beta chains. Every distinct CDR3 protein forms one entry, paired with its most common genes and DNA. The sample has about 900,000 distinct CDR3 sequences on record, approximately 30% of them singletons. The top ten clonotypes cover around 15% of the sample. The treatment or condition label for this specimen denotes: in vitro stimulation with specific CMV peptide epitopes to enrich CMV-specific T cells. This sample comprised cultured CD8+ T cells from PBMCs, obtained from culture after CMV antigen stimulation. This clonotype was obtained from a human donor in good health (CMV status not recorded). Some clones in this sample may be carry-over from other donors' samples. The sequence is built from TRBV7-9 and TRBJ1-2; a tentative D call is TRBD1 (5 bases match). The CDR3 loop reads CANSLGQRYGYTF. The sequenced DNA: TGTGCCAACAGTTTGGGGCAGCGCTATGGCTACACCTTC.